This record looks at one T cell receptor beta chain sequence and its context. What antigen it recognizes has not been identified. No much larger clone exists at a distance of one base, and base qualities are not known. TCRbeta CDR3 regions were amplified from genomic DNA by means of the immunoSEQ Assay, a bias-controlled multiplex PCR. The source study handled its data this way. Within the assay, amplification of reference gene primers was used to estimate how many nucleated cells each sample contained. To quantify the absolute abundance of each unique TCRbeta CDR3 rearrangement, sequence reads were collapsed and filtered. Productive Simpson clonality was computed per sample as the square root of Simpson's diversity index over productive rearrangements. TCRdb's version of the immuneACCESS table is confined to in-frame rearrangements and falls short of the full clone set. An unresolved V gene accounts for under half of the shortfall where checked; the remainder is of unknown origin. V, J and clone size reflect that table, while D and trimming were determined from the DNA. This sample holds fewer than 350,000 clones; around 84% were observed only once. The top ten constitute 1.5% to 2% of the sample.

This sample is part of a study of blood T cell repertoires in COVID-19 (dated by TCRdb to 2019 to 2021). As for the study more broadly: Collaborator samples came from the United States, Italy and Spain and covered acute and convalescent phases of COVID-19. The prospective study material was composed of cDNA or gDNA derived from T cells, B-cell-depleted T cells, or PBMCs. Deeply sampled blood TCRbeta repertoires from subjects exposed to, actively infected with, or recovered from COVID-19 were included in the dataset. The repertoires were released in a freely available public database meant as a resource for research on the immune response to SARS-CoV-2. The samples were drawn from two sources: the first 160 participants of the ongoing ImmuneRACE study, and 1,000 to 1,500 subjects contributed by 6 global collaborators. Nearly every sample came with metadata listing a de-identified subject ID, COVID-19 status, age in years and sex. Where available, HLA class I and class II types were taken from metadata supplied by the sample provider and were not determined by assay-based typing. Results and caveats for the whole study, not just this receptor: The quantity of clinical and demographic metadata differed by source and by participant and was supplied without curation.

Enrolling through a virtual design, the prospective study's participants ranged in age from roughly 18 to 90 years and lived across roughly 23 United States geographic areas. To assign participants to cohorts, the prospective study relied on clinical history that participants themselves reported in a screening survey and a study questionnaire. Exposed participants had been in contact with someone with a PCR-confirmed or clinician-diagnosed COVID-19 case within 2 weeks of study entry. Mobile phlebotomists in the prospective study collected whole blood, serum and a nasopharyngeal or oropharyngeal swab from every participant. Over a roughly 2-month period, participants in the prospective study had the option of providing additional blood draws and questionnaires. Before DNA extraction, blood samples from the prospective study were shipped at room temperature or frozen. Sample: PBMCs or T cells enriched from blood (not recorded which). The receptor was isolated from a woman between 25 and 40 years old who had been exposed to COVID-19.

The CDR3 corresponds to CASSSSGTGEKLFF. The bases read TGCGCCAGCAGCTCCTCAGGGACTGGAGAAAAACTGTTTTTT. The chain was built from TRBV5-1 and TRBJ1-4; the D region possibly corresponds to TRBD1 (5 bases align). V is reduced by 3 bases and J by 8 bases, leaving a spacing of 14 bases between them. The germline V gene provides CDR1 SGHRS and CDR2 YFSETQ. The CDR3 runs 14 residues from the cysteine to the phenylalanine. Just the 42-base CDR3 DNA is kept, in frame starting at base 1. This CDR3, with the reference TRBV5-1 and TRBJ1-4 proteins standing in past its ends, gives the full variable domain KAGVTQTPRYLIKTRGQQVTLSCSPISGHRSVSWYQQTPGQGLQFLFEYFSETQRNKGNFPGRFSGRQFSNSRSEMNVSTLELGDSALYLCASSSSGTGEKLFFGSGTQLSVL.